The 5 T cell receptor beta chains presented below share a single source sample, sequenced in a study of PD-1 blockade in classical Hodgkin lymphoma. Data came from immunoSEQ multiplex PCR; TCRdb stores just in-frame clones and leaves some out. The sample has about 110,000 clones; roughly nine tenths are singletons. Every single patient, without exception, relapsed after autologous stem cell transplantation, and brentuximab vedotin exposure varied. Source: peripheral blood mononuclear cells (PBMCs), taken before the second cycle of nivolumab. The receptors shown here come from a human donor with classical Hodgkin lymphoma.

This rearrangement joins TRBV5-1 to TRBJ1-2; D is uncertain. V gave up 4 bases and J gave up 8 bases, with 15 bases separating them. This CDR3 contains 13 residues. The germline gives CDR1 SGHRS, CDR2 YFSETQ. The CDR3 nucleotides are TGCGCCAGCAGCCCGGAGGCCTTTAACGGCTACACCTTC. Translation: CASSPEAFNGYTF.

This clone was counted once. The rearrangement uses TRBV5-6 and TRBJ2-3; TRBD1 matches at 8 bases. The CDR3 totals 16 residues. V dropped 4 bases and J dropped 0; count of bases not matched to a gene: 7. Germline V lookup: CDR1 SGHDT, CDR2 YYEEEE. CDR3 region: CASSTMTGDSTDTQYF. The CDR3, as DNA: TGTGCCAGCAGCACCATGACAGGGGACAGCACAGATACGCAGTATTTT.

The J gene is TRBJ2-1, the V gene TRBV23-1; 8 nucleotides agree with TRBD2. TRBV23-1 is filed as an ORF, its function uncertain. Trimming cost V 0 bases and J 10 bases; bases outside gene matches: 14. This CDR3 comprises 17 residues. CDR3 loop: CASSQSSLAEGMGEQFF. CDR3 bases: TGCGCCAGCAGTCAATCGTCACTAGCGGAGGGAATGGGAGAGCAGTTCTTC.

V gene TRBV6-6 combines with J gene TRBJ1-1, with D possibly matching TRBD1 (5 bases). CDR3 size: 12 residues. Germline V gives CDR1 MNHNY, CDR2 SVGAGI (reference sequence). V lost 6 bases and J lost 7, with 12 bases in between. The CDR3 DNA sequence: TGTGCCAGCAGCGGCGGGACCTATGAAGCTTTCTTT. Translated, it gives CASSGGTYEAFF.

As DNA, the CDR3 is TGCGCCAGCAGCCAAGTCTTAAGTAAGAGCTCTGGGGCCAACGTCCTGACTTTC. Translated: CASSQVLSKSSGANVLTF. The J gene is TRBJ2-6, the V gene TRBV4-1; D unresolved. V shed 1 base and J shed 0 bases, with 13 bases lying between them. The CDR3 runs 18 residues. Germline-derived CDR1 and CDR2 are MGHRA and YSYEKL.